The sequence of this TCR beta chain was determined in a study of glioma-infiltrating T cells after dendritic cell vaccination. Study as a whole: The vaccine used monocyte-derived dendritic cells pulsed overnight with autologous tumor lysate.

Trimming left V 5 bases short and J 0 bases short, with 15 bases between. CDR1 is SGHRS, CDR2 YFSETQ, per germline. This CDR3 has 16 residues. Time point described: after dendritic cell vaccination, including at tumor progression/relapse. Method: immunoSEQ multiplex PCR; TCRdb's copy keeps in-frame clones and lacks some. The table lists 55,000 to 75,000 clones, 70% to 85% of them singletons. The specimen comprised blood, sampled after dendritic cell vaccination. The chain employs TRBV5-1 and TRBJ1-3; maybe TRBD1 (6 bases). This TCR came from a human donor with glioblastoma. For the CDR3, the DNA is TGCGCCAGCAGTATGGACAGCCGGAGCTCTGGAAACACCATATATTTT. It codes for CASSMDSRSSGNTIYF.